What follows are 21 T cell receptor beta chains derived from one specimen sequenced in a study of T cell repertoires in cytomegalovirus infection. TCRdb reprocessed the reads via MiXCR and lists one record per CDR3 protein. This table has 200,000 to 300,000 distinct CDR3 sequences, roughly 13% appearing once. The specimen sequenced was PBMCs. Every receptor here comes from a human donor in good health (CMV status not recorded). Some clones in this sample may be carry-over from other donors' samples.

This clonotype was counted between two and nine times. The rearrangement joins TRBV6-1 to TRBJ2-1; 11 bases fit TRBD2. Germline V gene data show CDR1 as MNHNS and CDR2 as SASEGT. The CDR3 covers 15 residues. The junction had 2 bases not matched to a gene; V was cut back by 7 bases and J by 0 bases. CDR3 protein: CASITSGGSYNEQFF. The CDR3 bases are TGTGCCAGCATAACTAGCGGGGGCTCCTACAATGAGCAGTTCTTC.

This chain joins TRBV12-3 or TRBV12-4 and TRBJ1-2; D gene uncertain. CDR3 size: 10 residues. With 6 bases removed from V and 7 bases from J, the gap between germline ends came to 6 bases. Here the CDR3 reads CASSLTGYTF. CDR3 coding DNA: TGTGCCAGCAGCCTTACTGGCTACACCTTC.

This rearrangement joins TRBV12-3 or TRBV12-4 to TRBJ1-1, with D hard to call. The CDR3 has 11 amino acids. V lost 8 bases to trimming and J lost 0 bases, with 4 bases between them. In DNA, the CDR3 is TGTGCCAGCTTCTTGAACACTGAAGCTTTCTTT. Its translation is CASFLNTEAFF.

This clonotype has ten or more counts. This rearrangement joins TRBV7-3 to TRBJ2-5, with TRBD1 identical over 7 bases. The V and J ends lost 5 bases and 4 bases, in that order; junction bases with no gene match: 7. In germline, CDR1 is SGHTA, CDR2 FQGTGA. The CDR3 contains 14 residues. CDR3 amino acids: CASSPTGARETQYF. The CDR3, as DNA: TGTGCCAGCAGCCCTACAGGGGCCCGAGAGACCCAGTACTTC.

In this sample, this clonotype turned up a few times. The J gene is TRBJ2-2, the V gene TRBV7-3, with TRBD2 as a possible D gene (6 bases). The V end lost 2 bases, the J end lost 6 bases, and 16 bases lay between the germline ends. The CDR3 is 16 amino acids. From germline, CDR1 is SGHTA and CDR2 FQGTGA. The CDR3 spells CASSLEGLAVAGELFF. In DNA form, the CDR3 reads TGTGCCAGCAGCTTAGAGGGCTTAGCGGTAGCCGGGGAGCTGTTTTTT.

Many counts were recorded for this clonotype. This chain joins TRBV12-3 or TRBV12-4 and TRBJ1-5; D gene ambiguous. V lost 5 bases, J lost 7 bases, and 9 bases lay in between. The CDR3 extends over 12 amino acids. The chain's CDR3 is CASSVPRQPQHF. CDR3 bases: TGTGCCAGCAGTGTGCCGCGGCAGCCCCAGCATTTT.

This clonotype was counted at least ten times. V is TRBV7-2 and J is TRBJ1-2; tentatively, D is TRBD1 (6 bases). Germline V gene lookup returns CDR1 SGHTA and CDR2 FQGNSA. V lost 1 base and J 7 bases, leaving 13 bases between the germline ends. This CDR3 is 14 amino acids long. CDR3 in DNA: TGTGCCAGCAGCTTAGATGCGGGGGCCGCTGGCTACACCTTC. It specifies CASSLDAGAAGYTF.

The sample holds a few counts of this clonotype. The chain has TRBV3-1 and TRBJ2-1; TRBD1 might be the D (7 bases). The CDR3 has 17 amino acids. V was cut by 3 bases and J by 9 bases, with 24 bases left in between. Germline CDR1 reads LGHDT; CDR2 reads YNNKEL (reference sequence). The CDR3 loop is CASSHLSKEGAVGEQFF. The DNA of the CDR3 is TGTGCCAGCAGCCATTTATCGAAGGAGGGGGCGGTGGGTGAGCAGTTCTTC.

In this sample, this clonotype turned up many times. J is TRBJ1-1 and V is TRBV7-9; tentatively, D is TRBD1 (6 bases). CDR1 is SEHNR, CDR2 FQNEAQ, per germline (reference sequence). This CDR3 region has 15 residues. Trimming removed 4 bases from V and 2 bases from J, with 14 bases in between. CDR3 in DNA: TGTGCCAGCAGCTGGGAACAGGGACCTAACACTGAAGCTTTCTTT. Amino acid sequence: CASSWEQGPNTEAFF. Filled out from reference TRBV7-9 and TRBJ1-1, the complete variable domain reads DTGVSQNPRHKITKRGQNVTFRCDPISEHNRLYWYRQTLGQGPEFLTYFQNEAQLEKSRLLSDRFSAERPKGSFSTLEIQRTEQGDSAMYLCASSWEQGPNTEAFFGQGTRLTVV.

The rearrangement joins TRBV11-2 to TRBJ2-3; no definite D call. Trimming took off 4 bases at V and 2 bases at J, with 13 bases between the two ends. CDR3 size: 15 residues. Germline lookup yields CDR1 SGHAT and CDR2 FQNNGV. The CDR3 bases are TGTGCCAGCAGCTCACGTCGACATGTCACAGATACGCAGTATTTT. It translates to CASSSRRHVTDTQYF.

This clonotype was counted a few times. The V call is TRBV18, the J call TRBJ2-7; maybe TRBD2 (5 bases). Germline V gene data show CDR1 as KGHSH and CDR2 as LQKENI. This CDR3 comprises 13 residues. Trimming shortened V by 3 bases and J by 5 bases, and 11 bases separated the two germline ends. The CDR3 bases are TGTGCCAGCTCACCGGGAGTACCCCACGAGCAGTACTTC. As protein: CASSPGVPHEQYF.

This clonotype has at least ten counts. The CDR3 loop is CASSPRDKKKNIQYF. CDR3 coding DNA: TGTGCCAGCAGCCCCCGGGACAAGAAAAAAAACATTCAGTACTTC. The chain has TRBV6-2 or TRBV6-3 and TRBJ2-4, with TRBD1 as a possible D gene (6 bases). V was pared by 6 bases and J by 4 bases, with 16 bases between. The CDR3 runs to 15 residues. Germline loops: CDR1 MNHEY, CDR2 SVGEGT.

This chain links TRBV20-1 with TRBJ2-7, with TRBD1 matching over 8 bases. Germline V gives CDR1 DFQATT, CDR2 SNEGSKA (reference sequence). J was trimmed by 1 base and V by 1 base; bases with no gene match: 18. There are 19 residues in the CDR3. CDR3 in amino acids: CSARALAIGQGVGSYEQYF. The CDR3 DNA sequence: TGCAGTGCTAGAGCCCTCGCCATAGGACAGGGAGTTGGGTCCTACGAGCAGTACTTC.

This clonotype was seen repeatedly, ten times or more. The CDR3, as DNA: TGTGCCAGCACCTACGGGCAGAGACGAACCTACGAGCAGTACTTC. Protein: CASTYGQRRTYEQYF. This chain connects TRBV7-4 to TRBJ2-7; no definite D call. The germline CDR1 and CDR2 sequences are SGHVT and SQSDAQ. The CDR3 covers 15 residues. Trimming took 7 bases from V and 2 from J, leaving 18 bases between them.

This clonotype was seen only a few times. The V gene is TRBV10-3, the J gene TRBJ2-7; 9 bases are a match to TRBD1. Germline trimming cut 6 bases from V and 2 bases from J; bases unmatched to any gene: 2. The CDR3 has 13 residues. The V gene's germline CDR1 is ENHRY and CDR2 SYGVKD. The CDR3 DNA reads as TGTGCCATCAGCCGGGACAGGGCCTACGAGCAGTACTTC. Residues: CAISRDRAYEQYF.

The chain couples TRBV9 to TRBJ2-2; no clear D gene. This CDR3 is 14 amino acids long. Germline CDR1 reads SGDLS; CDR2 reads YYNGEE. Trimming shortened V by 6 bases and J by 1 base, and 10 bases separated the two germline ends. CDR3 sequence: CASTPTVNTGELFF. CDR3 sequence (DNA): TGTGCCAGCACCCCCACCGTGAACACCGGGGAGCTGTTTTTT.

This clonotype has just one count. The V and J genes are TRBV5-4 and TRBJ1-2; D may be TRBD1 (5 bases). Trimming took off 4 bases at V and 4 bases at J, with 17 bases between the two ends. CDR1 and CDR2 (germline): SGHNT, YYREEE (reference sequence). This CDR3 is built from 15 residues. CDR3 in DNA: TGTGCCAGCAGCCCGGGAGGCGGGGCGGGCTATGGCTACACCTTC. Protein sequence: CASSPGGGAGYGYTF.

This clonotype was counted between two and nine times. This chain joins TRBV28 and TRBJ2-7; TRBD2 matches at 14 bases. Germline lookup yields CDR1 MDHEN and CDR2 SYDVKM. CDR3 length: 15 residues. The V gene end was trimmed by 2 bases and the J gene end by 5 bases; junction bases not matched to a gene: 2. The CDR3 is CASSLGTSGSNEQYF. CDR3 sequence (DNA): TGTGCCAGCAGTTTAGGGACTAGCGGGAGCAACGAGCAGTACTTC.

This clonotype has ten or more counts. V is TRBV7-2 and J is TRBJ2-5; the D is unclear. The CDR3 loop spans 16 amino acids. CDR1 SGHTA and CDR2 FQGNSA come from the germline V gene. V lost 2 bases, J lost 4 bases, and 17 bases lay in between. The CDR3 DNA reads TGTGCCAGCAGCTTAAGCCGTGGAAATCTGAGAGAGACCCAGTACTTC. Translating it yields CASSLSRGNLRETQYF. Based on the CDR3 plus reference TRBV7-2 and TRBJ2-5, the full variable domain is GAGVSQSPSNKVTEKGKDVELRCDPISGHTALYWYRQSLGQGLEFLIYFQGNSAPDKSGLPSDRFSAERTGGSVSTLTIQRTQQEDSAVYLCASSLSRGNLRETQYFGPGTRLLVL.

As regards this clonotype: It may be a read error: a sequence one base away is much more abundant. The rearrangement links TRBV7-4 to TRBJ1-1; D is possibly TRBD1 (6 bases). This CDR3 comprises 15 residues. The germline CDR1 and CDR2 sequences are SGHVT and SQSDAQ. Here the CDR3 reads CTSSLGAGVNTEAFF. CDR3 sequence (DNA): TGTACCAGCAGCTTAGGCGCAGGGGTGAACACTGAAGCTTTCTTT.

This clonotype was found a few times. The chain recombines TRBV4-1 with TRBJ1-2; D uncertain. The CDR3 consists of 13 residues. Germline CDR1 is MGHRA and CDR2 is YSYEKL. V dropped 3 bases and J dropped 7 bases, with 12 bases sitting between them. CDR3 sequence: CASSQHWEGGYTF. The CDR3 region has the DNA TGCGCCAGCAGCCAGCACTGGGAAGGTGGCTACACCTTC.